What follows describes a single T cell receptor beta chain. The data were obtained in a study of blood T cell repertoires in COVID-19. Study members were between about 18 and 95 years old and lived in 20 to 25 US regions. Generated by immunoSEQ multiplex PCR, the TCRdb table keeps only in-frame clones and is missing some. The sample holds about 180,000 clones, more than 70% seen once. Germline values: CDR1 MDHEN, CDR2 SYDVKM. The CDR3 extends over 12 amino acids. The germline V and J ends were trimmed by 3 bases and 6 bases, with 8 bases remaining between them. V usage is TRBV28 and J usage is TRBJ1-1; no clear D. The receptor's source is a woman aged 25 to 39 who had recovered from COVID-19. The sample consisted of PBMCs or T cells enriched from blood (not recorded which). CDR3 sequence reads: CASSFLFSEAFF. In nucleotides, the CDR3 is TGTGCCAGCAGTTTCCTATTTTCTGAAGCTTTCTTT.